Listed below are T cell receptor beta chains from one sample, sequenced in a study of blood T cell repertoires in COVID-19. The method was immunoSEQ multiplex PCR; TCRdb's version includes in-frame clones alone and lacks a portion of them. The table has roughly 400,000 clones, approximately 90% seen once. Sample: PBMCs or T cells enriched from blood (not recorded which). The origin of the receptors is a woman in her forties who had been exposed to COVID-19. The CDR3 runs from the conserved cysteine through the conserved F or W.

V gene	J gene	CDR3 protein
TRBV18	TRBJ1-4	CASSGIQGEKLFF
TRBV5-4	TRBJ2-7	CASSLGGSGGAEQYF
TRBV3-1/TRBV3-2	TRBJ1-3	CASSQRSFSGNTIYF
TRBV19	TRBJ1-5	CASSPQTNSNQPQHF
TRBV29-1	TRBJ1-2	CSALGQTRGYTF
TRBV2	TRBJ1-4	CASSVFGGENEKLFF
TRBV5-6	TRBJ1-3	CASSFTGVFANTIYF
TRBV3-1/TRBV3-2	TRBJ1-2	CASSQEQFYGYTF
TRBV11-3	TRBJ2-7	CASSLARHYEQYF
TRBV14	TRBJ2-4	CASSGKGAAKNIQYF
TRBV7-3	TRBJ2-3	CASSLTTASKGEF
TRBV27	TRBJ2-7	CASSPGLAGGYEQYF
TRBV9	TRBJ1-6	CASSVAGDRGGLFRLHF
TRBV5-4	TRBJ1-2	CASSRGENYGYTF
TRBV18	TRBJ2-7	CASRGLSSYEQYF
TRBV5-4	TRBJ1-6	CASSPRGAATLHF
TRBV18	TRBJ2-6	CASSPLQGSGANVLTF
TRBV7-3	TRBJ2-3	CASSYDRLTDTQYF
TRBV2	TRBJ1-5	CASNGDNQPQHF
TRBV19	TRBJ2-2	CASCSRTGELFF
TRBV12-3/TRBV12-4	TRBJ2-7	CASTLLGDEQYF
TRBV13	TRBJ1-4	CASSETGRTEKLFF
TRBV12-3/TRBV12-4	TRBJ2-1	CASSLRSGQFF
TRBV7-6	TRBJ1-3	CASSLFAENSGNTIYF
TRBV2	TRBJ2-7	CASSRLDSHYEQYF
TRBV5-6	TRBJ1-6	CASSLEQGKSPLHF
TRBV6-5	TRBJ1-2	CASSYSTLAGNYGYTF
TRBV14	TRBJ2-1	CASSLGLAEYNEQFF
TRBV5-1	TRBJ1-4	CASSLGDSREKLFF
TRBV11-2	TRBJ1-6	CASSSSGNIYNSPLHF
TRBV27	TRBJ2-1	CASSLQLAGRGEQFF
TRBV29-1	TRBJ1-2	CSVEEGADGYTF
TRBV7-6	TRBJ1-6	CASSSNWNSPLHF
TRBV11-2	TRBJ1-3	CASSSPDRLKTPNTIYF
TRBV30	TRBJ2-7	CAWSVGSGGYEQYF
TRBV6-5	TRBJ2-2	CASSLAGKGELFF
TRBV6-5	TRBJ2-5	CASSYRAGNQETQYF
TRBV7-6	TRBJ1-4	CASSLGTGGEKLFF
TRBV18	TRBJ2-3	CASSRFTGTGASTDTQYF
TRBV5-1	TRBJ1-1	CASSGDYTEAFF